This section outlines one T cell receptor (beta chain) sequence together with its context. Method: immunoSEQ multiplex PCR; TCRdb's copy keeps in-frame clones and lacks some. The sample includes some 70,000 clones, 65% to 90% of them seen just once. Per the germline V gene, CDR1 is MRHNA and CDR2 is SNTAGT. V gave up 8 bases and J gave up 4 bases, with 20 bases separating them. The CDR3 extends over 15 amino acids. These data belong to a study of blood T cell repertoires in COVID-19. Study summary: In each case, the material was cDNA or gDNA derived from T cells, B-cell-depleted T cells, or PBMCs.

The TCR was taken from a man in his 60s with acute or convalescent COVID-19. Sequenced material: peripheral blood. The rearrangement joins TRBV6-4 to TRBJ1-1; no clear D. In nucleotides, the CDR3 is TGTGCCAGCCCTAACACCGGGGTGACGGCCACTGAAGCTTTCTTT. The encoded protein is CASPNTGVTATEAFF.